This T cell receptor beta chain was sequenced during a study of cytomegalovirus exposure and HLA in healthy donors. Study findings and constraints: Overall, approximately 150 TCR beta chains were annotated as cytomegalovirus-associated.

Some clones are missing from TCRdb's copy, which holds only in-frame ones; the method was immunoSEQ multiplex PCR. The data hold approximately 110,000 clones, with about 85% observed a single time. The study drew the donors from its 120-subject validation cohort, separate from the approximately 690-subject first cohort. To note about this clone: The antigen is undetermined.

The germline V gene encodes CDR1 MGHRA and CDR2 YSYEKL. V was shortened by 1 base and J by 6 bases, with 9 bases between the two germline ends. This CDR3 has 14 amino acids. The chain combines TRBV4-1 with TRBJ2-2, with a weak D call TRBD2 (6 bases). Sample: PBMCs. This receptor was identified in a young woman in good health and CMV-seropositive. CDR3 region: CASSQVRDSGELFF. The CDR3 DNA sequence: TGCGCCAGCAGCCAAGTCAGGGACTCCGGGGAGCTGTTTTTT.